A selection of T cell receptor beta chains follows, all from one sample in a study of PD-L1 blockade in urothelial cancer. Assay used: immunoSEQ multiplex PCR; TCRdb lists only in-frame clones, some missing. This table has nearly 45,000 clones, 82% appearing once. The sample here was PBMCs, taken around atezolizumab (anti-PD-L1) treatment. These receptors were taken from a man in his 60s with urothelial cancer. Each CDR3 is given with its conserved first and last residue. The order of the fields is CDR3 protein, CDR3 DNA, J gene, V gene, D gene, clone size. A D gene is named only where the DNA matches it firmly. Only part of the rows carry a size: once, few, many, or a class if the clone is expanded.

CDR3 protein: CASSSGSGTASYEQYF
CDR3 DNA: TGTGCCAGCAGTTCCGGATCCGGGACAGCTAGCTACGAGCAGTACTTC
J gene: TRBJ2-7
V gene: TRBV28
D gene: TRBD1
clone size: .

CDR3 protein: CASSPRAGGPGETQYF
CDR3 DNA: TGTGCCAGCAGCCCTAGGGCGGGAGGGCCGGGGGAGACCCAGTACTTC
J gene: TRBJ2-5
V gene: TRBV7-6
D gene: TRBD2
clone size: .

CDR3 protein: CASRRGTGGRGEAFF
CDR3 DNA: TGTGCCAGCAGACGCGGGACAGGGGGCCGGGGTGAAGCTTTCTTT
J gene: TRBJ1-1
V gene: TRBV6-5
D gene: TRBD1
clone size: .

CDR3 protein: CASSLGQGATYEQYF
CDR3 DNA: TGCGCCAGCAGCTTGGGACAGGGGGCCACCTACGAGCAGTACTTC
J gene: TRBJ2-7
V gene: TRBV5-1
D gene: TRBD1
clone size: .

CDR3 protein: CASSDQGSYGYTF
CDR3 DNA: TGTGCCAGCAGTGACCAAGGGAGCTATGGCTACACCTTC
J gene: TRBJ1-2
V gene: TRBV6-1
D gene: .
clone size: .

CDR3 protein: CASSLGRGLYSNQPQHF
CDR3 DNA: TGTGCCAGCAGCTTGGGACGGGGATTATATAGCAATCAGCCCCAGCATTTT
J gene: TRBJ1-5
V gene: TRBV5-5
D gene: .
clone size: .

CDR3 protein: CASSFPGTGVYNEQFF
CDR3 DNA: TGTGCCAGCAGCTTCCCTGGGACAGGGGTTTACAATGAGCAGTTCTTC
J gene: TRBJ2-1
V gene: TRBV7-2
D gene: TRBD1
clone size: .

CDR3 protein: CASSQDRGETQYF
CDR3 DNA: TGTGCCAGCAGCCAAGATCGCGGGGAGACCCAGTACTTC
J gene: TRBJ2-5
V gene: TRBV4-2
D gene: .
clone size: few

CDR3 protein: CASSSPGGSNQPQHF
CDR3 DNA: TGTGCCAGCAGTAGTCCAGGGGGTAGCAATCAGCCCCAGCATTTT
J gene: TRBJ1-5
V gene: TRBV28
D gene: TRBD1
clone size: .

CDR3 protein: CASSFPARGSRNNEQFF
CDR3 DNA: TGTGCCAGCAGTTTCCCTGCCCGGGGTAGCCGGAACAATGAGCAGTTCTTC
J gene: TRBJ2-1
V gene: TRBV28
D gene: .
clone size: .

CDR3 protein: CASSLGTGTGVTDTQYF
CDR3 DNA: TGTGCCAGCAGCTTAGGGACCGGGACAGGGGTTACAGATACGCAGTATTTT
J gene: TRBJ2-3
V gene: TRBV11-2
D gene: TRBD1
clone size: .